A selection of T cell receptor beta chains follows, all from one sample in a study of blood T cell repertoires in COVID-19. Assay: immunoSEQ multiplex PCR; the TCRdb copy retains only in-frame clones and omits some. The repertoire holds some 250,000 clones, with more than 75% as singletons. Sequencing was carried out using PBMCs or T cells enriched from blood (not recorded which). The origin of the receptors is a man aged 18 to 35 who had recovered from COVID-19. CDR3s include the opening cysteine and the closing phenylalanine or tryptophan. A D gene is named only where the DNA matches it firmly. The size field is filled for only some rows; it gives once, few, many or a size class.

D gene	J gene	V gene	CDR3 length	clone size	CDR3 DNA	CDR3 protein
NA	TRBJ1-2	TRBV5-1	16	NA	TGCGCCAGCAGCTTGTCTTACGAGTGGCGCGGTGATGGCTACACCTTC	CASSLSYEWRGDGYTF
NA	TRBJ1-6	TRBV6-5	12	NA	TGTGCCAGCAGCCTAGGAGGGTGGCCCCTCCACTTT	CASSLGGWPLHF
NA	TRBJ1-2	TRBV27	14	NA	TGTGCCAGCAGTTTATCGGAGGGGCACTATGGCTACACCTTC	CASSLSEGHYGYTF
NA	TRBJ1-5	TRBV18	12	NA	TGTGCCAGCTCACCTGACAGACACCCCCAGCATTTT	CASSPDRHPQHF
TRBD2	TRBJ2-7	TRBV5-5	14	NA	TGTGCCAGCAGCGCCCTAGCGGGGTCCTACGAGCAGTACTTC	CASSALAGSYEQYF
NA	TRBJ1-6	TRBV5-1	16	NA	TGCGCCAGCAGCTTAACAGGCGCCTCCTATAATTCACCCCTCCACTTT	CASSLTGASYNSPLHF
TRBD1	TRBJ2-1	TRBV6-5	12	once	TGTGCCATCGGACAGGTCTACAATGAGCAGTTCTTC	CAIGQVYNEQFF
NA	TRBJ1-1	TRBV3-1/TRBV3-2	15	NA	TGTGCCAGCAGCCAAGATCAGGGGCCGGGCTCGGAAGCTTTCTTT	CASSQDQGPGSEAFF
NA	TRBJ1-2	TRBV7-2	15	NA	TGTGCCAGCAGCCTCGCAGGGCGAGCTAACTATGGCTACACCTTC	CASSLAGRANYGYTF
TRBD2	TRBJ2-1	TRBV28	19	NA	TGTGCCAGCAGTTTAGCCGGGACTAGCGGGGATTTTTCCTACAATGAGCAGTTCTTC	CASSLAGTSGDFSYNEQFF
TRBD2	TRBJ2-3	TRBV6-4	14	NA	TGTGCCAGCAGCCGGGACTATGGCACAGATACGCAGTATTTT	CASSRDYGTDTQYF
NA	TRBJ2-2	TRBV7-6	11	NA	TGTGCCAGCAGTATGACCGGGGAGCTGTTTTTT	CASSMTGELFF
NA	TRBJ1-2	TRBV11-2	15	NA	TGTGCCAGCAGCTTAGGGCAGGCAGGGCCTTATGGCTACACCTTC	CASSLGQAGPYGYTF
NA	TRBJ2-5	TRBV5-1	14	once	TGCGCCAGCAGCCCTGGTCCGGGGTCGGAGACCCAGTACTTC	CASSPGPGSETQYF
TRBD1	TRBJ2-6	TRBV2	15	NA	TGTGCCAGCAGAGACAGGGTTACCGGGGCCAACGTCCTGACTTTC	CASRDRVTGANVLTF
TRBD1	TRBJ1-4	TRBV3-1/TRBV3-2	17	NA	TGTGCCAGCAGCCCCCGCCACACACAGGGGAGATTTGAAAAACTGTTTTTT	CASSPRHTQGRFEKLFF
NA	TRBJ2-3	TRBV5-1	14	NA	TGCGCCAGCAGCCTAGGCGTTAGCACAGATACGCAGTATTTT	CASSLGVSTDTQYF
NA	TRBJ1-3	TRBV29-1	14	NA	TGCAGCGTTCATTCGGGTTCAGCTGGAAACACCATATATTTT	CSVHSGSAGNTIYF
TRBD2	TRBJ2-5	TRBV24-1	18	once	TGTGCCACCAGTGGTCCGGGACTAGCGGGAGGGCGGGCAGAGACCCAGTACTTC	CATSGPGLAGGRAETQYF
NA	TRBJ2-2	TRBV11-2	15	NA	TGTGCCAGCAGCTTAGCTGTGACAGACACCGGGGAGCTGTTTTTT	CASSLAVTDTGELFF
NA	TRBJ1-1	TRBV6-5	10	NA	TGTGCCAGCAGCTACACTGAAGCTTTCTTT	CASSYTEAFF
NA	TRBJ2-2	TRBV20-1	15	NA	TGCAGTGCTAGTGACCGGGACTTGAACACCGGGGAGCTGTTTTTT	CSASDRDLNTGELFF
NA	TRBJ1-2	TRBV9	14	NA	TGTGCCAGCAGCCCCTCCCCGGACGCGGGGATCTACACCTTC	CASSPSPDAGIYTF
TRBD2	TRBJ2-7	TRBV4-1	17	NA	TGCGCCAGCACCCAGACTAGCGGGTCCATGAGCTCCTACGAGCAGTACTTC	CASTQTSGSMSSYEQYF
TRBD1	TRBJ1-6	TRBV19	14	few	TGTGCCAGTAGTACGGGACAGGGTAATTCACCCCTCCACTTT	CASSTGQGNSPLHF
NA	TRBJ1-1	TRBV19	15	once	TGTGCCAGTAGTAGACTCGACAGGAGGAACACTGAAGCTTTCTTT	CASSRLDRRNTEAFF
TRBD1	TRBJ2-1	TRBV5-6	17	NA	TGTGCCAGCAGCAAATCACAGGGGGCCGCCTCCTACAATGAGCAGTTCTTC	CASSKSQGAASYNEQFF
TRBD2	TRBJ2-3	TRBV6-2/TRBV6-3	18	NA	TGTGCCAGCAGTTCGGGACTAGCGGGAATCGGACAGACAGATACGCAGTATTTT	CASSSGLAGIGQTDTQYF
NA	TRBJ2-2	TRBV4-2	14	NA	TGTGCCAGCAGCCGGCGGACTGTCTCCGGGGAGCTGTTTTTT	CASSRRTVSGELFF
NA	TRBJ2-1	TRBV27	11	few	TGTGCCAGCAGTTCCACTGGTGAGCAGTTCTTC	CASSSTGEQFF
NA	TRBJ1-3	TRBV15	16	NA	TGTGCCACCAGCAGAGATCCGGCGGTCTCTGGAAACACCATATATTTT	CATSRDPAVSGNTIYF
NA	TRBJ2-3	TRBV21-1	16	NA	TGTGCCAGCAACTCGCTTTTAGCGGGAGAAGCAGATACGCAGTATTTT	CASNSLLAGEADTQYF
TRBD2	TRBJ2-5	TRBV6-5	16	NA	TGTGCCAGCAGTTACTCGGGGAGCGGGAGGGGAAAGACCCAGTACTTC	CASSYSGSGRGKTQYF
NA	TRBJ1-2	TRBV11-2	14	NA	TGTGCCAGCAGCTTAAGCGACGGGGGGTATGGCTACACCTTC	CASSLSDGGYGYTF
TRBD1	TRBJ1-6	TRBV27	13	NA	TGTGCCAGCAAGTACAGGGGAAATTCACCCCTCCACTTT	CASKYRGNSPLHF
TRBD2	TRBJ2-7	TRBV7-9	16	NA	TGTGCCAGCAGCTTAGCCGGAATGGGACTAGCGAACGAGCAGTACTTC	CASSLAGMGLANEQYF
TRBD1	TRBJ1-2	TRBV19	15	NA	TGTGCCAGTATCGAGACAGGGGGCGCTGGCTATGGCTACACCTTC	CASIETGGAGYGYTF
NA	TRBJ2-7	TRBV3-1/TRBV3-2	15	NA	TGTGCCAGCAGCCAAGGCCAGGGAGGATCCTACGAGCAGTACTTC	CASSQGQGGSYEQYF